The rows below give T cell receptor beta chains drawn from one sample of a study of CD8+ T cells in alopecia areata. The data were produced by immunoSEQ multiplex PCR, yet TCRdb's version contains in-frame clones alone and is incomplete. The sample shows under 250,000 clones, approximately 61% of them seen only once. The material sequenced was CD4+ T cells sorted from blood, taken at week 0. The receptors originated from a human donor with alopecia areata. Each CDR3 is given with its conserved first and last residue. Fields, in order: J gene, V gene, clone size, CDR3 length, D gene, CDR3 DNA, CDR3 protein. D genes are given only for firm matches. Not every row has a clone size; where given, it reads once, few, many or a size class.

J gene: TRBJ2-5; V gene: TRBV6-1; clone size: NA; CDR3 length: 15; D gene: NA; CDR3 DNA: TGTGCCAGCACTCAAGCGAGGGTTGGGAGAGAGACCCAGTACTTC; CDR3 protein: CASTQARVGRETQYF
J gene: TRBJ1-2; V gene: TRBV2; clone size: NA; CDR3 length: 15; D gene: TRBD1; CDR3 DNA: TGTGCCAGCAGAGAGCTCAGGGGGGTCGCGTATGGCTACACCTTC; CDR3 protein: CASRELRGVAYGYTF
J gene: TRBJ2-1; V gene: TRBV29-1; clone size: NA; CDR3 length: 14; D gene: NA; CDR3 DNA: TGCAGCGTTGAAGGTAGCGCCCGGGGAAATGAGCAGTTCTTC; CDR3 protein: CSVEGSARGNEQFF
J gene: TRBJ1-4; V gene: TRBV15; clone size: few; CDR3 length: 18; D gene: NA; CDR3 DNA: TGTGCCACCAGCAGAGATCTTCCCTGGCCCGGCAGCGGTGAAAAACTGTTTTTT; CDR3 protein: CATSRDLPWPGSGEKLFF
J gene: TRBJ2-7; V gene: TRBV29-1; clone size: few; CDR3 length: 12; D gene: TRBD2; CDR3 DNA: TGCAGCGTTGAACTAGCGGCGTACGAGCAGTACTTC; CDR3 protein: CSVELAAYEQYF
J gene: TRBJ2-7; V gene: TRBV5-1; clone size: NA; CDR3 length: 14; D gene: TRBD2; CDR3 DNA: TGCGCCAGCAGAAGACTAGCGGGGGTCCACGAGCAGTACTTC; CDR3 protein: CASRRLAGVHEQYF
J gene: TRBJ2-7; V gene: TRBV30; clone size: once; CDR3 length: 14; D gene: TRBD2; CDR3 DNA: TGTGCCTGGAGGCCCTGGGGAGGGAAGTACGAGCAGTACTTC; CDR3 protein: CAWRPWGGKYEQYF
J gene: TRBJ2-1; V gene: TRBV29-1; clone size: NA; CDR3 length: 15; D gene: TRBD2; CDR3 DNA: TGCAGCGTCGCCTCTAGCGGGAGGGCCGGCAATGAGCAGTTCTTC; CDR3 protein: CSVASSGRAGNEQFF
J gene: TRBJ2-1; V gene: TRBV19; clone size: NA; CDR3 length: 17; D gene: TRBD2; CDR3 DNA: TGTGCCAGTAAGGGGACTAGCGGGAGGGCCTTGTCAGGCGAGCAGTTCTTC; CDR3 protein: CASKGTSGRALSGEQFF
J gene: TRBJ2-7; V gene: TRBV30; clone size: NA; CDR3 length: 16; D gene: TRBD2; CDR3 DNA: TGTGCCTGGAGTTCCCTCGGGGGGTCGAGCTCCTACGAGCAGTACTTC; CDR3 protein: CAWSSLGGSSSYEQYF
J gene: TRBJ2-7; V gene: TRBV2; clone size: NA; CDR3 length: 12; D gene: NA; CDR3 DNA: TGTGCCAGCAGTGCGTCTTGGGGAGGGCAGTACTTC; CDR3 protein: CASSASWGGQYF
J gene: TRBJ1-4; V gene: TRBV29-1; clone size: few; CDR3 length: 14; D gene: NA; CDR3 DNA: TGCAGCGTTGAAGTTGGGATCGGTAATGAAAAACTGTTTTTT; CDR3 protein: CSVEVGIGNEKLFF
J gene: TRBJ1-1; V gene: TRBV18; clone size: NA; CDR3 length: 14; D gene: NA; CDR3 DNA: TGTGCCAGCTCACCAGACATCGGGGAGACTGAAGCTTTCTTT; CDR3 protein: CASSPDIGETEAFF
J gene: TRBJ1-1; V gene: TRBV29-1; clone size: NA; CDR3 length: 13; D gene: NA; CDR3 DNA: TGCAGCGTTGAACCGAGATTGAACACTGAAGCTTTCTTT; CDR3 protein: CSVEPRLNTEAFF
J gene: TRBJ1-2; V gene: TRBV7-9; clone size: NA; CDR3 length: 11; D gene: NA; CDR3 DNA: TGTGCCAGCAGCCCAGGCAGGACGGAGTTCTTC; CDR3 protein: CASSPGRTEFF